The 14 T cell receptor beta chains given below trace back to one sample, sequenced in a study of blood T cell repertoires in COVID-19. Measured with immunoSEQ multiplex PCR; TCRdb has only the in-frame clones, and not every one. This sample has fewer than 90,000 clones; roughly 90% occur once, and the top ten carry about 15%. What was sequenced was peripheral blood. These receptors were taken from a man older than 75 in a cohort sampled during active COVID-19.

The V call is TRBV18, the J call TRBJ2-5; the match to TRBD1 covers 9 bases. Germline V gene sequence: CDR1 KGHSH, CDR2 LQKENI. J was trimmed by 4 bases and V by 3 bases; bases with no gene match: 3. The CDR3 spans 14 residues. CDR3 loop: CASSPYRGPETQYF. CDR3 bases: TGTGCCAGCTCACCCTACAGGGGGCCAGAGACCCAGTACTTC.

This clone was counted once. This CDR3 is CSAIDRASYGYTF. The DNA of the CDR3 is TGCAGTGCTATTGACAGGGCCAGTTATGGCTACACCTTC. The V gene is TRBV20-1, the J gene TRBJ1-2, with 7 bases that match TRBD1. V was clipped by 4 bases and J by 5 bases; unmatched bases: 7. Germline lookup yields CDR1 DFQATT and CDR2 SNEGSKA (reference sequence). The CDR3 has 13 amino acids.

The count of this clone is one. The genes are TRBV7-2 and TRBJ2-1; D gene ambiguous. The V end lost 4 bases, the J end lost 5 bases, and 12 bases lay between the germline ends. Germline V CDR1 and CDR2: SGHTA, FQGNSA. The CDR3 spans 14 residues. The CDR3 DNA sequence: TGTGCCAGCAGCTCCACTCCCCGGGACAATGAGCAGTTCTTC. Translated, it gives CASSSTPRDNEQFF.

This chain joins TRBV6-2 or TRBV6-3 and TRBJ1-5, with 8 bases lining up with TRBD1. Germline V gives CDR1 MNHEY, CDR2 SVGEGT. There are 14 residues in the CDR3. Germline trimming cut 6 bases from V and 6 bases from J; bases unmatched to any gene: 7. For the CDR3, the DNA is TGTGCCAGCAGCTCAGGGGGCCTAAGTCAGCCCCAGCATTTT. Its translation: CASSSGGLSQPQHF.

This chain joins TRBV5-8 and TRBJ1-5; TRBD1 matches 8 bases. Germline V gives CDR1 SGHTS, CDR2 YDEGEE. The CDR3 length is 16 residues. After removal of 6 bases from V and 3 bases from J, the junction contained 11 bases not matched to a gene. For the CDR3, the DNA is TGTGCCAGCATCAAACCCGGGACAGGTTACAATCAGCCCCAGCATTTT. Translating it yields CASIKPGTGYNQPQHF.

The chain employs TRBV15 and TRBJ2-7; perhaps TRBD1 as D (5 bases). Looked up from germline, CDR1 is LNHNV and CDR2 is YYDKDF (reference sequence). The CDR3 loop spans 14 amino acids. V was cut by 1 base and J by 1 base, with 8 bases left in between. CDR3 bases: TGTGCCACCAGCAGAGGGACAACATCCTACGAGCAGTACTTC. Translation: CATSRGTTSYEQYF. The full variable domain, in which reference TRBV15 and TRBJ2-7 provide the parts outside the CDR3, is DAMVIQNPRYQVTQFGKPVTLSCSQTLNHNVMYWYQQKSSQAPKLLFHYYDKDFNNEADTPDNFQSRRPNTSFCFLDIRSPGLGDTAMYLCATSRGTTSYEQYFGPGTRLTVT.

The V and J genes are TRBV6-2 or TRBV6-3 and TRBJ2-3; D gene ambiguous. Germline V CDR1 and CDR2: MNHEY, SVGEGT. CDR3 length: 15 amino acids. Trimming left V 5 bases short and J 4 bases short, with 16 bases between. CDR3 nucleotides: TGTGCCAGCAGTCTATCATTAGCTTTGGCAGATACGCAGTATTTT. It codes for CASSLSLALADTQYF.

The chain combines TRBV9 with TRBJ1-1; D remains unclear. V was shortened by 1 base and J by 6 bases, with 13 bases between the two germline ends. Germline V gene data show CDR1 as SGDLS and CDR2 as YYNGEE. The CDR3 has 14 amino acids. For the CDR3, the DNA is TGTGCCAGCAGCGTATTTCTGGGCCCAGCTGAAGCTTTCTTT. Translation gives CASSVFLGPAEAFF.

The chain carries TRBV6-1 and TRBJ2-3, with 13 bases identical to TRBD2. CDR1 is MNHNS, CDR2 SASEGT, per germline. Unmatched junction bases numbered 3, after V lost 3 bases and J lost 3 bases. This CDR3 spans 16 amino acids. The CDR3 is CASSDMGLAGTDTQYF. CDR3 nucleotide sequence: TGTGCCAGCAGTGACATGGGACTAGCGGGGACAGATACGCAGTATTTT.

The chain links TRBV5-1 to TRBJ2-3; D remains ambiguous. Germline V gene data show CDR1 as SGHRS and CDR2 as YFSETQ. The CDR3 is 11 residues long. V was pared by 2 bases and J by 5 bases, with 3 bases between. The CDR3 region has the DNA TGCGCCAGCAGCTTTAAAGATACGCAGTATTTT. Translated, it gives CASSFKDTQYF.

The J gene is TRBJ1-4, the V gene TRBV5-1; a possible D gene is TRBD1 (6 bases). Germline V gene sequence: CDR1 SGHRS, CDR2 YFSETQ. This CDR3 comprises 15 residues. Deletions cut 4 bases from V and 8 bases from J, with 18 bases between. CDR3 bases: TGCGCCAGCAGCGTAGCCAGGGGCGTAGGGGAAAAACTGTTTTTT. It specifies CASSVARGVGEKLFF.

The chain couples TRBV14 to TRBJ2-3, with D tentatively TRBD1 (6 bases). There are 12 residues in the CDR3. Germline V gene sequence: CDR1 SGHDN, CDR2 FVKESK. Trimming shortened V by 4 bases and J by 9 bases, and 11 bases separated the two germline ends. The CDR3 DNA is TGTGCCAGCAGCCTACAGGGTGGGACGCAGTATTTT. Translation: CASSLQGGTQYF.

The genes are TRBV19 and TRBJ2-4; D unclear. The V end lost 10 bases, the J end lost 0 bases, and 13 bases lay between the germline ends. This CDR3 comprises 14 residues. CDR1 is LNHDA, CDR2 SQIVND, per germline (reference sequence). The CDR3 DNA reads as TGTGCCACCCAACCCCAGATAGCCAAAAACATTCAGTACTTC. Its translation is CATQPQIAKNIQYF.

As regards this clone: Other DNA variants within this sample encode the same CDR3. The gene calls are TRBV5-1 and TRBJ2-5; TRBD2 is a possible D gene (5 bases). Germline V gene data show CDR1 as SGHRS and CDR2 as YFSETQ. The V and J ends lost 4 bases and 4 bases respectively, with 11 bases between them. This CDR3 comprises 13 residues. The CDR3 reads CASSLPGGETQYF. In DNA form, the CDR3 reads TGCGCCAGCAGCCTGCCCGGAGGAGAGACCCAGTACTTC.